This passage covers 8 T cell receptor beta chains from one sample sequenced in a study of blood T cell repertoires in COVID-19. TCRdb keeps only in-frame clones here, not all; method: immunoSEQ multiplex PCR. The sample holds approximately 200,000 clones, around nine tenths seen once. Sequencing was done on a sample of peripheral blood. The receptors were sampled from a woman aged 55 to 70 with acute or convalescent COVID-19.

The gene calls are TRBV25-1 and TRBJ2-1; D possibly corresponds to TRBD1 (6 bases). V was pared by 4 bases and J by 4 bases, with 14 bases between. The CDR3 length is 15 residues. Germline CDR1 is MGHDK and CDR2 is SYGVNS. The CDR3 loop reads CASSGAGVRYNEQFF. CDR3 coding DNA: TGTGCCAGCAGTGGGGCAGGGGTTCGGTACAATGAGCAGTTCTTC.

The J gene is TRBJ2-7, the V gene TRBV2, with TRBD1 matching over 10 bases. With 6 bases clipped from V and 7 bases from J, the junction kept 6 bases outside the gene matches. Germline V gene data show CDR1 as SNHLY and CDR2 as FYNNEI. The CDR3 length is 13 residues. The CDR3 protein is CASSPRQGAEQYF. In DNA form, the CDR3 reads TGTGCCAGCAGCCCCCGACAGGGGGCAGAGCAGTACTTC. Full variable domain (rest looked up from reference TRBV2 and TRBJ2-7): EPEVTQTPSHQVTQMGQEVILRCVPISNHLYFYWYRQILGQKVEFLVSFYNNEISEKSEIFDDQFSVERPDGSNFTLKIRSTKLEDSAMYFCASSPRQGAEQYFGPGTRLTVT.

The J gene is TRBJ2-5, the V gene TRBV4-1, with D possibly being TRBD1 (6 bases). Trimming took 2 bases from V and 4 from J, leaving 14 bases between them. The CDR3 totals 15 residues. The germline gives CDR1 MGHRA, CDR2 YSYEKL. CDR3 protein: CASSQIIRTAETQYF. In nucleotides, the CDR3 is TGCGCCAGCAGCCAAATAATACGGACAGCAGAGACCCAGTACTTC.

J is TRBJ2-7 and V is TRBV6-2 or TRBV6-3, with a weak D call TRBD2 (5 bases). The germline V and J ends were trimmed by 2 bases and 1 base, with 6 bases remaining between them. The CDR3 is 13 residues long. Germline V lookup: CDR1 MNHEY, CDR2 SVGEGT. The chain's CDR3 is CASSYRDSYEQYF. The CDR3 DNA reads TGTGCCAGCAGTTACCGGGATTCCTACGAGCAGTACTTC.

The rearrangement uses TRBV5-1 and TRBJ1-2; possible D gene TRBD1, 5 bases. The CDR3 totals 13 residues. Germline-derived CDR1 and CDR2 are SGHRS and YFSETQ. Trimming shortened V by 0 bases and J by 8 bases, and 11 bases separated the two germline ends. CDR3 amino acids: CASSLVGGIGYTF. CDR3 bases: TGCGCCAGCAGCTTGGTGGGGGGGATCGGCTACACCTTC. Combining the CDR3 with reference TRBV5-1 and TRBJ1-2 gives the whole variable domain KAGVTQTPRYLIKTRGQQVTLSCSPISGHRSVSWYQQTPGQGLQFLFEYFSETQRNKGNFPGRFSGRQFSNSRSEMNVSTLELGDSALYLCASSLVGGIGYTFGSGTRLTVV.

This chain links TRBV27 with TRBJ1-2; TRBD1 matches at 9 bases. The CDR3 spans 16 residues. Trimming cost V 5 bases and J 7 bases; bases outside gene matches: 14. Germline CDR1 reads MNHEY; CDR2 reads SMNVEV (reference sequence). The CDR3 reads CASSPPGTGFSGGYTF. CDR3 sequence (DNA): TGTGCCAGCAGTCCCCCCGGGACAGGGTTCAGCGGTGGCTACACCTTC.

The CDR3 region is CASSDQGAVGNTIYF. CDR3 in DNA: TGTGCCAGCAGCGACCAGGGGGCTGTTGGAAACACCATATATTTT. The V and J genes are TRBV6-5 and TRBJ1-3; 8 nucleotides agree with TRBD1. Trimming cost V 6 bases and J 3 bases; bases outside gene matches: 7. CDR3 length: 15 residues. Germline V gene data show CDR1 as MNHEY and CDR2 as SVGAGI.

This chain links TRBV12-3 or TRBV12-4 with TRBJ1-2, with a tentative D call TRBD1 (5 bases). CDR3 length: 12 residues. V was pared by 5 bases and J by 14 bases, with 18 bases between. The CDR3 DNA follows: TGTGCCAGCAGTCCCGCCAGGGCCCTGAGGACCTTC. Translated, it gives CASSPARALRTF.